The source of this TCR beta chain is a study of regulatory dendritic cells for organ transplantation. Study findings and constraints: Between individuals, the alloreactive memory CD8+ T cell pool differed considerably. Memory T cells were less diverse than naive, with memory CD8+ most oligoclonal. Regulatory dendritic cells appeared to expand memory CD8+ clones less than mature ones.

With regard to this clone: What it binds is not known.

Sequenced by immunoSEQ multiplex PCR; TCRdb stores in-frame clones only, minus some. The sample yields almost 30,000 clones, about 75% seen once. The V gene's germline CDR1 is MGHDK and CDR2 SYGVNS. The CDR3 covers 14 residues. The V and J ends lost 6 bases and 5 bases respectively, with 16 bases between them. The sample comprised memory CD4+ T cells from blood. The subset: CD45RO+ memory T cells. The chain couples TRBV25-1 to TRBJ1-1; D is unresolved. The TCR originated in a human donor in good health. The CDR3 nucleotides are TGTGCCAGCAGGAGAGCCGGGGAAGGGACTGAAGCTTTCTTT. As protein: CASRRAGEGTEAFF. Supplemented by reference TRBV25-1 and TRBJ1-1, the full variable domain reads EADIYQTPRYLVIGTGKKITLECSQTMGHDKMYWYQQDPGMELHLIHYSYGVNSTEKGDLSSESTVSRIRTEHFPLTLESARPSHTSQYLCASRRAGEGTEAFFGQGTRLTVV.